The 20 T cell receptor beta chains given below trace back to one sample, sequenced in a study of T cell responses to AZD1222 COVID-19 vaccine. Produced via immunoSEQ multiplex PCR; TCRdb's table is partial and in-frame only. The sample records around 130,000 clones, approximately 93% being singletons. Sample: peripheral blood, taken on day 0 of AZD1222 vaccination. The receptors derive from an adult in good health.

The chain uses TRBV25-1 and TRBJ1-4; D is perhaps TRBD1 (5 bases). This CDR3 is built from 14 residues. The germline V gene has CDR1 MGHDK and CDR2 SYGVNS. V lost 2 bases, J lost 7 bases, and 11 bases lay in between. The CDR3 spells CASSEGTWSEKLFF. CDR3 sequence (DNA): TGTGCCAGCAGTGAAGGGACCTGGAGTGAAAAACTGTTTTTT.

The chain links TRBV7-3 to TRBJ2-5; a weak D match, TRBD1 (6 bases). The length of the CDR3 is 17 residues. The germline V gene encodes CDR1 SGHTA and CDR2 FQGTGA. Trimming took off 2 bases at V and 3 bases at J, with 19 bases between the two ends. Written as DNA, the CDR3 is TGTGCCAGCAGCTTACGCGGCGGCAGGGGTGTCGAAGAGACCCAGTACTTC. It is translated as CASSLRGGRGVEETQYF. Drawing the rest from reference TRBV7-3 and TRBJ2-5, the complete variable domain is GAGVSQTPSNKVTEKGKYVELRCDPISGHTALYWYRQSLGQGPEFLIYFQGTGAADDSGLPNDRFFAVRPEGSVSTLKIQRTERGDSAVYLCASSLRGGRGVEETQYFGPGTRLLVL.

This clone is a singleton in its sample. The chain links TRBV18 to TRBJ1-1; D remains ambiguous. Germline V gives CDR1 KGHSH, CDR2 LQKENI. The CDR3 spans 15 residues. V was pared by 5 bases and J by 0 bases, with 13 bases between. The CDR3 bases are TGTGCCAGCTCATCAATCATGGGCGTGAACACTGAAGCTTTCTTT. This encodes CASSSIMGVNTEAFF.

CDR3 sequence: CASAYTNQPQHF. CDR3 coding DNA: TGTGCCAGTGCGTATACAAATCAGCCCCAGCATTTT. The rearrangement links TRBV19 to TRBJ1-5; no clear D gene. The CDR3 length is 12 residues. Germline V gene lookup returns CDR1 LNHDA and CDR2 SQIVND (reference sequence). Trimming left V 8 bases short and J 4 bases short, with 9 bases between.

This clone was recorded once. The chain has TRBV6-6 and TRBJ1-4; the D is unclear. CDR1 and CDR2 from the germline V gene are MNHNY and SVGAGI (reference sequence). Between the trimmed V and J ends, which lost 6 bases and 8 bases, there was a span of 13 bases. The CDR3 extends over 13 amino acids. Written as DNA, the CDR3 is TGTGCCAGCAGCAAAAGAAAGGAGGAAAAACTGTTTTTT. Its translation: CASSKRKEEKLFF.

The rearrangement uses TRBV2 and TRBJ1-5; no clear D. Germline V gene lookup returns CDR1 SNHLY and CDR2 FYNNEI. V dropped 8 bases and J dropped 2 bases, with 10 bases sitting between them. The CDR3 spans 13 residues. DNA of the CDR3: TGTGCCAGCGGCTCGCGTCGCAATCAGCCCCAGCATTTT. Protein sequence: CASGSRRNQPQHF.

The chain joins TRBV3-1 (or the pseudogene TRBV3-2) to TRBJ1-4, with 8 nucleotides matching TRBD1. This CDR3 region has 14 residues. J gave up 8 bases and V 5 bases, and 7 bases lay outside the gene matches. Per germline, CDR1 LGHDT and CDR2 YNNKEL (reference sequence). The DNA for the CDR3 is TGTGCCAGCAGCAACCGGGACAGGCGGGAAAAACTGTTTTTT. Translating it yields CASSNRDRREKLFF.

The chain joins TRBV9 to TRBJ2-7, with TRBD1 as a possible D gene (6 bases). Germline V gene data show CDR1 as SGDLS and CDR2 as YYNGEE. The CDR3 consists of 14 residues. Trimming pared 4 bases from V and 1 base from J, leaving 12 bases between. DNA for the CDR3: TGTGCCAGCAGCCCAATGGACAGTTCCTACGAGCAGTACTTC. This encodes CASSPMDSSYEQYF.

The chain links TRBV19 to TRBJ1-2; 10 bases map to TRBD1. V shed 6 bases, J shed 6 bases, and the junction held 7 bases outside the gene matches. The length of the CDR3 is 14 residues. Germline assignment: CDR1 LNHDA and CDR2 SQIVND (reference sequence). The DNA of the CDR3 is TGTGCCAGTAGCACGGACAGGGGGATTAATGGCTACACCTTC. It is translated as CASSTDRGINGYTF.

V gene TRBV5-6 combines with J gene TRBJ1-6, with a weak D call TRBD1 (5 bases). CDR3 length: 18 amino acids. In germline, CDR1 is SGHDT, CDR2 YYEEEE. Trimming took 4 bases from V and 10 from J, leaving 27 bases between them. CDR3: CASSGRQLVPSLPSPLHF. The CDR3 DNA follows: TGTGCCAGCAGCGGGAGACAGCTAGTTCCCTCCCTACCCTCACCCCTCCACTTT.

The chain recombines TRBV19 with TRBJ2-7; 11 bases align to TRBD2. The CDR3 sequence is 15 residues long. V lost 5 bases, J lost 7 bases, and 10 bases stayed unmatched. Germline V lookup: CDR1 LNHDA, CDR2 SQIVND (reference sequence). The CDR3 bases are TGTGCCAGTAGTGCCGCTCTAGCGGGAGGATGGGAGCAGTACTTC. Residues: CASSAALAGGWEQYF. Full variable domain (outside the CDR3, taken from reference TRBV19 and TRBJ2-7): DGGITQSPKYLFRKEGQNVTLSCEQNLNHDAMYWYRQDPGQGLRLIYYSQIVNDFQKGDIAEGYSVSREKKESFPLTVTSAQKNPTAFYLCASSAALAGGWEQYFGPGTRLTVT.

This clone was found once. This sequence joins TRBV5-1 and TRBJ1-2; 7 bases are a match to TRBD1. The germline V gene encodes CDR1 SGHRS and CDR2 YFSETQ. Trimming took 0 bases from V and 4 from J; bases not matched to a gene: 6. There are 15 residues in the CDR3. The CDR3 DNA reads as TGCGCCAGCAGCTTGGAGGGGGCGCGCTCCTATGGCTACACCTTC. Encoded protein: CASSLEGARSYGYTF.

The genes are TRBV28 and TRBJ2-7; the match to TRBD1 covers 12 bases. Germline trimming cut 4 bases from V and 3 bases from J; bases unmatched to any gene: 7. The CDR3 sequence is 16 residues long. Germline CDR1 reads MDHEN; CDR2 reads SYDVKM. CDR3 residues: CASSSQGTGGLYEQYF. CDR3 DNA: TGTGCCAGCAGTTCCCAAGGGACAGGGGGCCTCTACGAGCAGTACTTC.

The J gene is TRBJ1-5, the V gene TRBV28; no reliable D call. The CDR3 is 15 amino acids. From germline, CDR1 is MDHEN and CDR2 SYDVKM. V was trimmed by 3 bases and J by 4 bases, leaving 13 bases between them. CDR3 region: CASSFTAVDNQPQHF. The CDR3 DNA follows: TGTGCCAGCAGTTTTACAGCTGTGGATAATCAGCCCCAGCATTTT.

J is TRBJ2-2 and V is TRBV29-1; 7 bases map to TRBD1. Germline values: CDR1 SQVTM, CDR2 ANQGSEA. The CDR3 extends over 12 amino acids. Trimming removed 7 bases from V and 6 bases from J; junction bases left unmatched: 5. Here the CDR3 reads CSAMGQSGELFF. DNA of the CDR3: TGCAGCGCGATGGGACAGTCCGGGGAGCTGTTTTTT.

This chain links TRBV5-4 with TRBJ2-5, with 10 nucleotides matching TRBD2. J was trimmed by 1 base and V by 2 bases; bases with no gene match: 2. The CDR3 sequence is 15 residues long. CDR1 and CDR2 from the germline V gene are SGHNT and YYREEE (reference sequence). The CDR3 here is CASSFRLAGQETQYF. In DNA, the CDR3 is TGTGCCAGCAGCTTTCGACTAGCGGGCCAAGAGACCCAGTACTTC.

This sequence joins TRBV3-1 (or the pseudogene TRBV3-2) and TRBJ1-1, with 8 nucleotides matching TRBD1. Germline V CDR1 and CDR2: LGHDT, YNNKEL (reference sequence). The CDR3 covers 19 residues. V lost 1 base, J lost 0 bases, and 13 bases stayed unmatched. The CDR3 spells CASSQASYTGGILNTEAFF. CDR3 coding DNA: TGTGCCAGCAGCCAAGCATCATACACAGGGGGGATACTGAACACTGAAGCTTTCTTT.

This sequence joins TRBV7-9 and TRBJ2-5, with 7 bases that match TRBD2. CDR1 is SEHNR, CDR2 FQNEAQ, per germline (reference sequence). V lost 2 bases to trimming and J lost 3 bases; unmatched junction nucleotides: 6. This CDR3 is 15 amino acids long. CDR3 loop: CASSLPASGKETQYF. CDR3 bases: TGTGCCAGCAGCTTACCCGCGAGCGGGAAAGAGACCCAGTACTTC. Full variable domain (missing parts from reference TRBV7-9 and TRBJ2-5): DTGVSQNPRHKITKRGQNVTFRCDPISEHNRLYWYRQTLGQGPEFLTYFQNEAQLEKSRLLSDRFSAERPKGSFSTLEIQRTEQGDSAMYLCASSLPASGKETQYFGPGTRLLVL.

The V and J genes are TRBV13 and TRBJ2-1; D perhaps matches TRBD2 (6 bases). V was clipped by 1 base and J by 9 bases, with 10 bases between them. The CDR3 extends over 13 amino acids. Germline V CDR1 and CDR2: PRHDT, FYEKMQ (reference sequence). The CDR3 nucleotides are TGTGCCAGCAGCTTAGTCGGGAGCCCTGAGCAGTTCTTC. Amino acid sequence: CASSLVGSPEQFF.

The CDR3 DNA is TGCGCCAGCAGCCCCCGCAGCGATTCCTACGAGCAGTACTTC. It is translated as CASSPRSDSYEQYF. The chain couples TRBV4-1 to TRBJ2-7; D not certain. The V gene lost 4 bases and the J gene lost 1 base, with 11 bases spanning the gap. This CDR3 has 14 amino acids. CDR1 is MGHRA and CDR2 is YSYEKL in the germline V gene.